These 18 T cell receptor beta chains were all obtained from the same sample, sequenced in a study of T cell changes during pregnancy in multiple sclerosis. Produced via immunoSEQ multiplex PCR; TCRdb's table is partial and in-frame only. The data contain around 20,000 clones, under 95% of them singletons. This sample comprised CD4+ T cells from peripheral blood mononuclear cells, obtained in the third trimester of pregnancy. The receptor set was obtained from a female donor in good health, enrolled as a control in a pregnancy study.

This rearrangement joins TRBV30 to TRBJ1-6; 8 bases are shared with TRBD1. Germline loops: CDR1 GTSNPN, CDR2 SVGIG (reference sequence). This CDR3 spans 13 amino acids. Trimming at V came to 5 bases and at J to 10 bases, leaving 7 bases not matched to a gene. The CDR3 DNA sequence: TGTGCCTGGTCGACAGGGGCCGGGTCACCCCTCCACTTT. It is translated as CAWSTGAGSPLHF.

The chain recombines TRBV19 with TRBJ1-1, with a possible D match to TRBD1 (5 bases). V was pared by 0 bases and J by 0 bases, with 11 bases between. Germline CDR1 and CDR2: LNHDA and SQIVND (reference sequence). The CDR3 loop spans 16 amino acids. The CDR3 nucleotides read TGTGCCAGTAGTATAGAGCAAGGGGAATTGAACACTGAAGCTTTCTTT. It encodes CASSIEQGELNTEAFF.

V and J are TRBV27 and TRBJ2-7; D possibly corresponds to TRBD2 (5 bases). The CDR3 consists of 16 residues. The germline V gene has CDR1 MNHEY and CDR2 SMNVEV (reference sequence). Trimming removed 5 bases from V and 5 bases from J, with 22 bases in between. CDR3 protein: CASSAARVGVPHEQYF. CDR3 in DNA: TGTGCCAGCAGTGCCGCGCGGGTGGGAGTCCCCCACGAGCAGTACTTC.

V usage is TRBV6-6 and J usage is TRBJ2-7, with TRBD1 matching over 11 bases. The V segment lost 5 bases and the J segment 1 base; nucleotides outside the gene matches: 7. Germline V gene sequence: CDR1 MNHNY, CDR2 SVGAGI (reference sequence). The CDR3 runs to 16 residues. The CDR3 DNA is TGTGCCAGCAGTCCGGGACAGGGGGTTGGGTCCTACGAGCAGTACTTC. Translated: CASSPGQGVGSYEQYF.

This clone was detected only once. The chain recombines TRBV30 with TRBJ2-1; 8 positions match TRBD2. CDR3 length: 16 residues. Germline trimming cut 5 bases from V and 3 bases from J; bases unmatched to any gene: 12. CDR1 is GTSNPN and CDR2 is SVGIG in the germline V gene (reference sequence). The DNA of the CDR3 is TGTGCCTGGGGGGGACGGGAGGGATCAAACTACAATGAGCAGTTCTTC. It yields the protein CAWGGREGSNYNEQFF.

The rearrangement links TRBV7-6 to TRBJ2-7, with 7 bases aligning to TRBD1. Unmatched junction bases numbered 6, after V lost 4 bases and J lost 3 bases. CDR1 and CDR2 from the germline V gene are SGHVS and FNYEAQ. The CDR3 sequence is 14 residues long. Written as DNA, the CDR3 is TGTGCCAGCAGCTCTGCGACAGGGAACTACGAGCAGTACTTC. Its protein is CASSSATGNYEQYF. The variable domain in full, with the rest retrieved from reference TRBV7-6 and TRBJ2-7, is GAGVSQSPRYKVTKRGQDVALRCDPISGHVSLYWYRQALGQGPEFLTYFNYEAQQDKSGLPNDRFSAERPEGSISTLTIQRTEQRDSAMYRCASSSATGNYEQYFGPGTRLTVT.

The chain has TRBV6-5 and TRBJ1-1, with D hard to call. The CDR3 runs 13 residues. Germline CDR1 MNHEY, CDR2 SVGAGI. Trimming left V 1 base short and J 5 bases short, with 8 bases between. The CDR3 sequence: CASSYWRATEAFF. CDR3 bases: TGTGCCAGCAGTTACTGGCGGGCTACTGAAGCTTTCTTT.

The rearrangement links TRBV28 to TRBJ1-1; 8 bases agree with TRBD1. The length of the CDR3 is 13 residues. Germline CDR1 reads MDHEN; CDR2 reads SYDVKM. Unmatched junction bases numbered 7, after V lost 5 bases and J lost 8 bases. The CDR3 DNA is TGTGCCAGCAGTCCCCCGGACAGGGTGGAAGCTTTCTTT. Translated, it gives CASSPPDRVEAFF.

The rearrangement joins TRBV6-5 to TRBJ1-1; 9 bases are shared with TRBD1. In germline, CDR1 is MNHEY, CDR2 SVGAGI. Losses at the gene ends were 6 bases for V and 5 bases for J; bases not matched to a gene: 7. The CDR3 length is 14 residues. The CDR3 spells CASSRDRVLTEAFF. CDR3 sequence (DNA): TGTGCCAGCAGCCGGGACAGGGTACTTACTGAAGCTTTCTTT.

The CDR3 DNA reads TGTGCCAGCAGCTTAGACCTCCGGACAGGGGGAAACATTCAGTACTTC. Translated, it gives CASSLDLRTGGNIQYF. The V call is TRBV11-2, the J call TRBJ2-4; 10 bases match TRBD1. The CDR3 has 16 residues. The J segment lost 6 bases and the V segment lost 0 bases, leaving 5 bases of the junction unmatched. The germline CDR1 and CDR2 sequences are SGHAT and FQNNGV.

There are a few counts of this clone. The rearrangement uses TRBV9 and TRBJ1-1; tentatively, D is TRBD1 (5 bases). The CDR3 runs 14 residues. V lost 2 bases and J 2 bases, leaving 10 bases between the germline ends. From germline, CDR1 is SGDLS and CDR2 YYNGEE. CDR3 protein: CASSVGQGNTEAFF. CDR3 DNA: TGTGCCAGCAGCGTGGGCCAGGGAAACACTGAAGCTTTCTTT. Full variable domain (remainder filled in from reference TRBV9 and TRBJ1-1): DSGVTQTPKHLITATGQRVTLRCSPRSGDLSVYWYQQSLDQGLQFLIQYYNGEERAKGNILERFSAQQFPDLHSELNLSSLELGDSALYFCASSVGQGNTEAFFGQGTRLTVV.

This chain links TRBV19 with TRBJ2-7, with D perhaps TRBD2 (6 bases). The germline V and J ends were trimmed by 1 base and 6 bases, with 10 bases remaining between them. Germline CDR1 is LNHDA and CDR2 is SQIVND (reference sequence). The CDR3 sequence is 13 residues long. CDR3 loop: CASSIGDLGEQYF. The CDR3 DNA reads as TGTGCCAGTAGTATAGGGGACTTGGGCGAGCAGTACTTC.

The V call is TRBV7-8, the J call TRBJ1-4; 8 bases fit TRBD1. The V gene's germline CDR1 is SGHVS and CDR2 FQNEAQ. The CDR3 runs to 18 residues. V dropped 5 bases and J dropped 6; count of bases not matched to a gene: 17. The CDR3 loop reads CASSAAGTGPIGDEKLFF. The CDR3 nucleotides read TGTGCCAGCAGCGCCGCGGGGACAGGCCCGATTGGGGATGAAAAACTGTTTTTT.

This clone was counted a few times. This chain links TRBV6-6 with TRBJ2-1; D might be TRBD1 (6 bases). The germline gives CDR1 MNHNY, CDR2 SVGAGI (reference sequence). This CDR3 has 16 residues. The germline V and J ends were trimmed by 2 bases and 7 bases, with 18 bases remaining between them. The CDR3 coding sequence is TGTGCCAGCAGTTACCCCGGCCGGCCAAGGGGGAATGAGCAGTTCTTC. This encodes CASSYPGRPRGNEQFF.

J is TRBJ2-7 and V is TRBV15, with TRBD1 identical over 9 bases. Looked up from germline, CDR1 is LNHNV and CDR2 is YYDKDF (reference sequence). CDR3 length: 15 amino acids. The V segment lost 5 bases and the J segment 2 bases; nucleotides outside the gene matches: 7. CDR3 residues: CATSQGTGRTYEQYF. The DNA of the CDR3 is TGTGCCACCAGCCAGGGGACAGGGCGAACCTACGAGCAGTACTTC. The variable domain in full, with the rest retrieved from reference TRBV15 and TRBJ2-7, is DAMVIQNPRYQVTQFGKPVTLSCSQTLNHNVMYWYQQKSSQAPKLLFHYYDKDFNNEADTPDNFQSRRPNTSFCFLDIRSPGLGDTAMYLCATSQGTGRTYEQYFGPGTRLTVT.

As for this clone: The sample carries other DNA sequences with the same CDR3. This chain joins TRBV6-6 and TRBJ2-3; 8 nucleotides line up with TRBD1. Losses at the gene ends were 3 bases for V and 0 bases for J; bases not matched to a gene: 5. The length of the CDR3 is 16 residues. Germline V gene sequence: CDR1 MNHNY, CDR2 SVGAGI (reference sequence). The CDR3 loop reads CASSYPQGASTDTQYF. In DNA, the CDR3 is TGTGCCAGCAGTTATCCCCAGGGGGCTAGCACAGATACGCAGTATTTT.

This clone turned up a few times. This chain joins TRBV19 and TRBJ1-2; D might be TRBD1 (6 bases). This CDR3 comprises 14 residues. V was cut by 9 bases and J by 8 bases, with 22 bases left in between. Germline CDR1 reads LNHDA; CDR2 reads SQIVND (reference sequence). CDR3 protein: CASTPQIGGGGYTF. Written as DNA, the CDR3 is TGTGCCAGCACTCCGCAGATAGGGGGTGGCGGCTACACCTTC.

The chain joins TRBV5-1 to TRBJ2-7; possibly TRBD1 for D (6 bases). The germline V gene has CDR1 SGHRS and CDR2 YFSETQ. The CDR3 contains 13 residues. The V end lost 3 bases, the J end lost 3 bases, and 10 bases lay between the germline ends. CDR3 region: CASSSDRIYEQYF. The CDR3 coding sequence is TGCGCCAGCAGCTCTGACAGGATCTACGAGCAGTACTTC.